Listed here are 12 T cell receptor beta chains from one sample, sequenced in a study of T cell responses to AZD1222 COVID-19 vaccine. Measured with immunoSEQ multiplex PCR; TCRdb has only the in-frame clones, and not every one. Among over 150,000 clones listed, over 75% were seen once. This sample comprised peripheral blood, obtained on day 0 of AZD1222 vaccination. All receptors come from an adult in good health.

This clone was seen only once. The chain combines TRBV11-2 with TRBJ1-2; D remains unclear. Germline V gene sequence: CDR1 SGHAT, CDR2 FQNNGV. The CDR3 has 14 amino acids. V was cut by 0 bases and J by 5 bases, with 10 bases left in between. The CDR3 loop reads CASSLEPTGYGYTF. In DNA form, the CDR3 reads TGTGCCAGCAGCTTAGAACCCACTGGGTATGGCTACACCTTC.

The chain couples TRBV29-1 to TRBJ1-1; D is possibly TRBD1 (5 bases). Germline values: CDR1 SQVTM, CDR2 ANQGSEA. The CDR3 contains 13 residues. The V end lost 6 bases, the J end lost 5 bases, and 16 bases lay between the germline ends. DNA of the CDR3: TGCAGCGTCGGCGGGGGGACGGGGACTGAAGCTTTCTTT. Translation: CSVGGGTGTEAFF.

V usage is TRBV4-3 and J usage is TRBJ2-7; D may be TRBD2 (5 bases). The CDR3 runs 13 residues. Trimming cost V 1 base and J 2 bases, with 6 bases left between them. The germline CDR1 and CDR2 sequences are LGHNA and YSLEER. The CDR3 nucleotides are TGCGCCAGCAGCCAAGGGGGAGCCTACGAGCAGTACTTC. Protein sequence: CASSQGGAYEQYF.

The CDR3 reads CASSYSGGTRDTQYF. The DNA for the CDR3 is TGTGCCAGCAGTTACTCGGGGGGGACGAGGGATACGCAGTATTTT. This chain connects TRBV6-6 to TRBJ2-3; 7 bases line up with TRBD2. The CDR3 totals 15 residues. V was clipped by 0 bases and J by 6 bases; unmatched bases: 6. Germline values: CDR1 MNHNY, CDR2 SVGAGI (reference sequence).

This chain connects TRBV4-3 to TRBJ2-7; 7 bases are shared with TRBD2. V lost 1 base and J lost 2; bases outside the gene matches: 8. Germline V gene lookup returns CDR1 LGHNA and CDR2 YSLEER. The CDR3 extends over 16 amino acids. CDR3 protein: CASSQGSGAATYEQYF. CDR3 DNA: TGCGCCAGCAGCCAAGGGAGCGGGGCCGCCACCTACGAGCAGTACTTC.

This clone was seen once. The rearrangement uses TRBV9 and TRBJ2-1; 16 bases are shared with TRBD2. Looked up from germline, CDR1 is SGDLS and CDR2 is YYNGEE. The CDR3 runs 19 residues. V lost 2 bases and J lost 4; bases outside the gene matches: 9. The CDR3 spells CASSVSGTSGGAFYNEQFF. Written as DNA, the CDR3 is TGTGCCAGCAGCGTTTCCGGGACTAGCGGGGGGGCCTTTTACAATGAGCAGTTCTTC.

This chain joins TRBV5-1 and TRBJ2-3; 7 positions agree with TRBD2. Trimming at V came to 10 bases and at J to 2 bases, leaving 7 bases not matched to a gene. The CDR3 runs to 13 residues. CDR1 and CDR2 (germline): SGHRS, YFSETQ. The CDR3, as DNA: TGCGCCTCACGGGAGGACTCCACAGATACGCAGTATTTT. It codes for CASREDSTDTQYF.

This sequence joins TRBV6-1 and TRBJ1-6; no clear D gene. CDR1 MNHNS and CDR2 SASEGT come from the germline V gene. This CDR3 spans 17 amino acids. Between the trimmed V and J ends, which lost 2 bases and 0 bases, there was a span of 11 bases. For the CDR3, the DNA is TGTGCCAGCAGTGAACTTAGTTCATTCTCCTATAATTCACCCCTCCACTTT. This gives the protein CASSELSSFSYNSPLHF.

The chain combines TRBV6-5 with TRBJ2-2; 8 nucleotides agree with TRBD1. Germline V gene sequence: CDR1 MNHEY, CDR2 SVGAGI. With 4 bases clipped from V and 8 bases from J, the junction kept 9 bases outside the gene matches. This CDR3 comprises 15 residues. CDR3 sequence: CASSSARGRGGELFF. DNA of the CDR3: TGTGCCAGCAGTTCGGCCAGGGGGCGCGGAGGGGAGCTGTTTTTT.

The chain links TRBV5-4 to TRBJ1-2, with D perhaps matching TRBD1 (5 bases). CDR1 and CDR2 from the germline V gene are SGHNT and YYREEE (reference sequence). The V and J ends lost 7 bases and 4 bases respectively, with 11 bases between them. This CDR3 is 12 amino acids long. The CDR3 bases are TGTGCCAGCGGCGGGGGATCCTATGGCTACACCTTC. Its protein is CASGGGSYGYTF.

The gene calls are TRBV15 and TRBJ2-1; the D gene is possibly TRBD2 (6 bases). Trimming left V 7 bases short and J 9 bases short, with 16 bases between. This CDR3 contains 13 residues. The V gene's germline CDR1 is LNHNV and CDR2 YYDKDF (reference sequence). The CDR3 DNA sequence: TGTGCCACCAACGAGGGCCAGACTAGTGAGCAGTTCTTC. Residues: CATNEGQTSEQFF.

The chain carries TRBV7-9 and TRBJ2-1; 9 nucleotides align to TRBD1. The V and J ends lost 2 bases and 6 bases, in that order; junction bases with no gene match: 5. The CDR3 contains 15 residues. CDR1 and CDR2 from the germline V gene are SEHNR and FQNEAQ (reference sequence). CDR3 residues: CASSLTGTGSNEQFF. CDR3 nucleotides: TGTGCCAGCAGCTTAACCGGGACAGGGAGCAATGAGCAGTTCTTC.